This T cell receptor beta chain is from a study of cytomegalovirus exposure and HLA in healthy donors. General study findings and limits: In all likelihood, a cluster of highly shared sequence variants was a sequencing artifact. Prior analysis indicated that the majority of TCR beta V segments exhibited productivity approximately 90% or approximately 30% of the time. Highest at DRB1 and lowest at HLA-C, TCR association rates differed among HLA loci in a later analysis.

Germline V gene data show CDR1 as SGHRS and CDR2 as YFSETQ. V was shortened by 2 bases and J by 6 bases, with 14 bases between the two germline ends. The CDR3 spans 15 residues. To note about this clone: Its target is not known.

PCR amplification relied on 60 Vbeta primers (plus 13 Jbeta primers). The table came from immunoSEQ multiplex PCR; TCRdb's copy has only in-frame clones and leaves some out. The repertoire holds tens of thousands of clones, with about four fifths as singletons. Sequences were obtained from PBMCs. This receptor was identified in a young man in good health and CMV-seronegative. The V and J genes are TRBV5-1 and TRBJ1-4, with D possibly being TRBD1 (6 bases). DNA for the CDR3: TGCGCCAGCAGCTTTTCCCGATACAGGGATGAAAAACTGTTTTTT. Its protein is CASSFSRYRDEKLFF. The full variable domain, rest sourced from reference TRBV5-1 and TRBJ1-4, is KAGVTQTPRYLIKTRGQQVTLSCSPISGHRSVSWYQQTPGQGLQFLFEYFSETQRNKGNFPGRFSGRQFSNSRSEMNVSTLELGDSALYLCASSFSRYRDEKLFFGSGTQLSVL.